The entry below describes one T cell receptor beta chain. This clone's antigen is unknown. The record has no base qualities; no much larger clone is one base away. The collaborating institutions used their own protocols to collect whole blood in K2EDTA tubes. For TCRbeta analysis, collaborators shipped samples in one of three forms: frozen whole blood, isolated PBMCs, or DNA extracted from either of those sample types. The entry originates in a study of blood T cell repertoires in COVID-19 (TCRdb year 2020). In terms of the full investigation: The collaborator samples originated in the United States, Italy and Spain and spanned the acute and convalescent phases of COVID-19. The material from the prospective study consisted of cDNA or gDNA derived from T cells, B-cell-depleted T cells, or PBMCs. Deeply sampled blood TCRbeta repertoires from subjects exposed to, actively infected with, or recovered from COVID-19 were included in the dataset. The repertoires were released in a freely available public database meant as a resource for research on the immune response to SARS-CoV-2. The samples were drawn from the first 160 participants of the ongoing ImmuneRACE study and from 950 to 1,500 subjects provided by 6 global collaborators. The sample metadata nearly always contained a de-identified subject ID, COVID-19 status, age in years and sex. Where available, HLA class I and class II types were taken from metadata supplied by the sample provider and were not determined by assay-based typing. Broader findings and caveats from the paper: The quantity of clinical and demographic metadata differed by source and by participant and was supplied without curation.

The immunoSEQ Assay, a bias-controlled multiplex PCR, was used to amplify TCRbeta CDR3 regions from genomic DNA. For the original study's pipeline: The number of nucleated cells in each sample was estimated from the amplification of reference gene primers within the assay. To quantify the absolute abundance of each unique TCRbeta CDR3 rearrangement, sequence reads were collapsed and filtered. For each sample, productive Simpson clonality was calculated by taking the square root of Simpson's diversity index across productive rearrangements. Not all clones reach the TCRdb copy of this immuneACCESS table, which keeps in-frame sequences only. Checked studies attribute under half of the gap to unresolved V genes and leave the rest unexplained. The V and J calls and clone size were taken over from that table, and D and trimming were inferred from the DNA. The table for this sample lists 200,000 or so clones; 80% to 90% of them were counted only once. 0.78% of the sample lies in the top ten.

The receptor's source is a woman between 65 and 79 years old with acute or convalescent COVID-19. The sample was peripheral blood.

The CDR3 has the sequence CSVVTGTSGGPAHNEQFF. The DNA is TGCAGCGTTGTAACCGGGACTAGCGGGGGGCCCGCTCACAATGAGCAGTTCTTC. The chain links TRBV29-1 with TRBJ2-1; 15 bases in between match TRBD2. Trimming removed 4 bases from V and 5 bases from J; the gene matches leave 12 bases unexplained. The cysteine opens and the phenylalanine closes a CDR3 of 18 amino acids. Left in the record is the CDR3 DNA by itself, 54 bases read in frame from the first base. CDR1 and CDR2, per the germline V gene, are SQVTM and ANQGSEA.